This TCR beta chain emerged from a study of Ad26.COV2.S vaccination and SARS-CoV-2 variants. About the research overall: The vaccine Ad26.COV2.S was put into the muscle once, or twice with 56 days between.

Treatment denoted: about 20 received Ad26.COV2.S at low or high dose, single or two shots; five or six received placebo; per-sample allocation not given. Samples were taken on day 63 after the first vaccine or placebo injection. Within Boston, the person who donated was an adult of 18-55 years. Ad26.COV2.S expressed prefusion-stabilized spike from the original Wuhan strain. Using immunoSEQ multiplex PCR, the repertoire was profiled, and TCRdb retains in-frame clones only, with some absent. The repertoire consists of roughly 400,000 clones, with 89% occurring once and the leading ten covering approximately 1.9%. Germline V gene data show CDR1 as LNHNV and CDR2 as YYDKDF (reference sequence). V lost 4 bases and J 4 bases, leaving 14 bases between the germline ends. This CDR3 has 14 amino acids.

This receptor was obtained from a person aged 18-60 years who received the Ad26.COV2.S COVID-19 vaccine or a placebo. The chain combines TRBV15 with TRBJ2-7, with a possible D match to TRBD1 (7 bases). The sample in question was peripheral blood, obtained in a trial of Ad26.COV2.S vaccine versus placebo. The CDR3, as DNA: TGTGCCACCAGCACCCACAGGGGAGGATACGAGCAGTACTTC. This encodes CATSTHRGGYEQYF.